The TCR beta chain described here comes from a study of T cells in Graves' hyperthyroidism and ophthalmopathy. Germline CDR1 and CDR2: MNHNS and SASEGT. This CDR3 has 14 residues. Between the trimmed V and J ends, which lost 2 bases and 1 base, there was a span of 8 bases. Uncontrolled infections, other autoimmune diseases, pregnancy or lactation led to exclusion of patients. Each diagnosis drew on symptoms, thyroxine, TRAb, thyroid ultrasound and orbital computed tomography findings. This clonotype has ten or more counts. Regions amplified from RNA transcripts were the TCR beta CDR3 regions. TCR CDR3 regions were first amplified by RT-PCR with HTBI primers. MiXCR, applied by TCRdb to the multiplex PCR reads, yields one record per CDR3 protein. Of 350,000 or so distinct CDR3 sequences in the sample, around 18% are singletons; the top ten hold around 16%.

The chain carries TRBV6-1 and TRBJ1-1; D gene ambiguous. This TCR was recovered from a woman aged 40 to 50 with Graves' ophthalmopathy. Source material: blood. CDR3 sequence (DNA): TGTGCCAGCAGTGAAAGGGTCGAGAACACTGAAGCTTTCTTT. Its translation: CASSERVENTEAFF.